One and the same sample provided the 16 T cell receptor beta chains below, sequenced in a study of shared T cell receptors in the human thymus. This table comes from immunoSEQ multiplex PCR, and its TCRdb copy is limited to in-frame clones, with some not included. Of 720,000 or so clones detected, 80% to 90% appear once; the ten largest clones hold around 0.0099%. The same sample was also used in a study of human thymus T cells.

The specimen sequenced was thymocytes. Receptors were obtained from a girl under three years old with a congenital heart defect.

The rearrangement uses TRBV7-2 and TRBJ1-2; tentatively, D is TRBD1 (6 bases). This CDR3 spans 16 amino acids. Trimming removed 1 base from V and 0 bases from J, with 12 bases in between. CDR1 and CDR2 (germline): SGHTA, FQGNSA. CDR3 DNA sequence: TGTGCCAGCAGCTTAGTGGGGGCCCTAGCTAACTATGGCTACACCTTC. Translated, it gives CASSLVGALANYGYTF.

CDR3 nucleotides: TGTGCCAGCAGCTTAGGACAGATCTCTGGGGCCAACGTCCTGACTTTC. Translating it yields CASSLGQISGANVLTF. The chain recombines TRBV7-2 with TRBJ2-6; tentative D call: TRBD1 (5 bases). There are 16 residues in the CDR3. Germline V gene lookup returns CDR1 SGHTA and CDR2 FQGNSA. V was shortened by 1 base and J by 0 bases, with 7 bases between the two germline ends.

This clone was recorded a few times. The rearrangement uses TRBV29-1 and TRBJ2-6; 8 bases map to TRBD1. V gave up 0 bases and J gave up 0 bases; unmatched junction bases: 7. CDR1 is SQVTM and CDR2 is ANQGSEA in the germline V gene. This CDR3 contains 18 residues. For the CDR3, the DNA is TGCAGCGTTGAAGACCCAGGGGGCACTAACTCTGGGGCCAACGTCCTGACTTTC. This gives the protein CSVEDPGGTNSGANVLTF.

The chain uses TRBV7-8 and TRBJ1-5; 7 bases map to TRBD1. The CDR3 covers 17 residues. J lost 5 bases, V lost 4 bases, and 14 bases had no gene match. CDR1 SGHVS and CDR2 FQNEAQ come from the germline V gene. CDR3 in amino acids: CASSSKAATGYHQPQHF. CDR3 sequence (DNA): TGTGCCAGCAGCTCCAAGGCCGCGACAGGGTATCATCAGCCCCAGCATTTT.

This clone turned up a few times. The chain carries TRBV19 and TRBJ1-3; 8 bases fit TRBD1. The CDR3 extends over 16 amino acids. The V gene's germline CDR1 is LNHDA and CDR2 SQIVND (reference sequence). The V gene end was trimmed by 2 bases and the J gene end by 1 base; junction bases not matched to a gene: 4. The chain's CDR3 is CASSILQGASGNTIYF. CDR3 DNA: TGTGCCAGTAGTATACTCCAGGGGGCTTCTGGAAACACCATATATTTT. Full variable domain (missing parts from reference TRBV19 and TRBJ1-3): DGGITQSPKYLFRKEGQNVTLSCEQNLNHDAMYWYRQDPGQGLRLIYYSQIVNDFQKGDIAEGYSVSREKKESFPLTVTSAQKNPTAFYLCASSILQGASGNTIYFGEGSWLTVV.

The V and J genes are TRBV12-5 and TRBJ1-1, with D unclear. Trimming removed 1 base from V and 7 bases from J, with 22 bases in between. CDR3 length: 17 amino acids. CDR1 is LGHNT and CDR2 is FRNRAP in the germline V gene. The CDR3 bases are TGTGCTAGTGGTTTGGACGATGGTCGGGGTATGGAGGGTGAAGCTTTCTTT. This codes for CASGLDDGRGMEGEAFF.

The genes are TRBV4-3 and TRBJ1-6, with D perhaps matching TRBD1 (5 bases). The CDR3 totals 17 residues. CDR1 LGHNA and CDR2 YSLEER come from the germline V gene. The V and J ends lost 2 bases and 14 bases respectively, with 25 bases between them. CDR3 residues: CASSQRPLGQGVQTLHF. The CDR3 DNA follows: TGCGCCAGCAGCCAACGCCCCTTGGGGCAGGGTGTCCAGACCCTCCACTTT.

This sequence joins TRBV6-5 and TRBJ1-1, with 10 bases lining up with TRBD1. Germline lookup yields CDR1 MNHEY and CDR2 SVGAGI. With 6 bases clipped from V and 0 bases from J, the junction kept 4 bases outside the gene matches. CDR3 length equals 15 residues. CDR3 nucleotides: TGTGCCAGCAGCCAGGGACAGGGGATGAACACTGAAGCTTTCTTT. Protein product: CASSQGQGMNTEAFF.

The chain employs TRBV7-2 and TRBJ1-2; tentatively, D is TRBD1 (5 bases). V was clipped by 10 bases and J by 8 bases, with 26 bases between them. The V gene's germline CDR1 is SGHTA and CDR2 FQGNSA. This CDR3 contains 15 residues. CDR3 loop: CANRWRGALYVGYTF. For the CDR3, the DNA is TGTGCCAACCGGTGGAGGGGAGCCTTGTATGTGGGCTACACCTTC.

The chain has TRBV10-3 and TRBJ2-7, with TRBD1 identical over 7 bases. CDR3 length: 12 amino acids. The germline V gene encodes CDR1 ENHRY and CDR2 SYGVKD. The V segment lost 0 bases and the J segment 11 bases; nucleotides outside the gene matches: 4. The chain's CDR3 is CAISESTGQEYF. The CDR3 DNA sequence: TGTGCCATCAGTGAGTCGACAGGGCAGGAGTACTTC.

The rearrangement uses TRBV10-2 and TRBJ2-1; TRBD1 is a possible D gene (6 bases). V lost 2 bases, J lost 6 bases, and 11 bases lay in between. The CDR3 is 14 amino acids. Germline assignment: CDR1 WSHSY and CDR2 SAAADI. For the CDR3, the DNA is TGCGCCAGCAGTGAGAACAGGGTGGGCAATGAGCAGTTCTTC. Amino acid sequence: CASSENRVGNEQFF.

V and J are TRBV5-6 and TRBJ1-2, with D perhaps TRBD1 (6 bases). V was shortened by 6 bases and J by 4 bases, with 19 bases between the two germline ends. This CDR3 contains 15 residues. In germline, CDR1 is SGHDT, CDR2 YYEEEE. As DNA, the CDR3 is TGTGCCAGCACCGGCGAACTCCAGGGGTCCTATGGCTACACCTTC. Its translation is CASTGELQGSYGYTF.

J is TRBJ1-1 and V is TRBV30; tentative D call: TRBD1 (5 bases). The CDR3 length is 16 residues. Germline loops: CDR1 GTSNPN, CDR2 SVGIG (reference sequence). V was cut by 4 bases and J by 6 bases, with 24 bases left in between. The CDR3 bases are TGTGCCTGGAAGGTTCAGGGTGCTCTAAACAGCGCTGAAGCTTTCTTT. Translating gives CAWKVQGALNSAEAFF.

The chain links TRBV4-3 to TRBJ2-1; D is unresolved. The V and J ends lost 2 bases and 2 bases respectively, with 16 bases between them. This CDR3 spans 17 amino acids. Per germline, CDR1 LGHNA and CDR2 YSLEER. DNA of the CDR3: TGCGCCAGCAGCCAAATCCCCCGCATAGACACCTACAATGAGCAGTTCTTC. It translates to CASSQIPRIDTYNEQFF.

The CDR3 bases are TGTGCCAGCGAGGGGACTAGCGGGCCAGAAGAGACCCAGTACTTC. Translated: CASEGTSGPEETQYF. The chain combines TRBV2 with TRBJ2-5; 12 bases align to TRBD2. The CDR3 is made up of 15 amino acids. Germline V gene sequence: CDR1 SNHLY, CDR2 FYNNEI. The trim removed 8 bases at V and 3 bases at J, leaving 7 bases unmatched.

The rearrangement joins TRBV19 to TRBJ2-5; 8 nucleotides agree with TRBD1. Germline V CDR1 and CDR2: LNHDA, SQIVND (reference sequence). The CDR3 sequence is 16 residues long. V trimming: 4 bases; J trimming: 0 bases; junction bases outside the gene matches: 7. The CDR3 DNA reads as TGTGCCAGTAGTAGACGGACAGGGCTGCACCAAGAGACCCAGTACTTC. This encodes CASSRRTGLHQETQYF.